This T cell receptor (beta chain) was recovered during a study of T cells after yellow fever vaccination. The CDR3 sequence is 15 residues long. Germline CDR1 is MNHNS and CDR2 is SASEGT. Trimming removed 2 bases from V and 6 bases from J; junction bases left unmatched: 9. MiXCR was run by TCRdb on the 5' RACE reads, yielding one entry per CDR3 protein. The sample lists 160,000 or so distinct CDR3 sequences, 6% to 7.5% seen once, with 2.5% to 3% in the top ten. The receptor comes from a man aged 18 to 30 who received the YFV17D yellow fever vaccine. The material sequenced was CD4+ T cells sorted from PBMCs, taken less than 6 days after the first yellow fever vaccination. The rearrangement joins TRBV6-1 to TRBJ1-1; 7 bases map to TRBD1. CDR3 nucleotide sequence: TGTGCCAGCAGTGAACCGAGGACTAGGGGGCCTGAAGCTTTCTTT. As protein: CASSEPRTRGPEAFF.